These 30 T cell receptor beta chains share one sample of origin, sequenced in a study of blood T cell repertoires in COVID-19. Only in-frame clones appear in the TCRdb table, and some are missing; sequencing was by immunoSEQ multiplex PCR. The table records some 530,000 clones, about nine tenths of them present only once. Specimen: PBMCs or T cells enriched from blood (not recorded which). Every receptor here comes from an older woman who had recovered from COVID-19.

This rearrangement joins TRBV6-5 to TRBJ2-5; D possibly corresponds to TRBD2 (6 bases). This CDR3 is built from 14 residues. The V gene's germline CDR1 is MNHEY and CDR2 SVGAGI. V dropped 6 bases and J dropped 0 bases, with 11 bases sitting between them. The CDR3 reads CASRSTSNQETQYF. CDR3 DNA: TGTGCCAGCAGGTCGACTAGTAACCAAGAGACCCAGTACTTC.

This clone was detected a few times. V usage is TRBV7-2 and J usage is TRBJ2-2, with D possibly matching TRBD2 (5 bases). Germline lookup yields CDR1 SGHTA and CDR2 FQGNSA. V dropped 5 bases and J dropped 8 bases, with 12 bases sitting between them. The CDR3 loop spans 13 amino acids. CDR3 sequence (DNA): TGTGCCAGCAGCAAACTCGTAGCGGGGGAGCTGTTTTTT. Translated: CASSKLVAGELFF.

The chain has TRBV5-4 and TRBJ2-2, with a tentative D call TRBD2 (6 bases). The CDR3 totals 17 residues. Germline loops: CDR1 SGHNT, CDR2 YYREEE (reference sequence). Trimming cost V 0 bases and J 0 bases, with 12 bases left between them. DNA of the CDR3: TGTGCCAGCAGCTTGGGAGCAGTAGCGGCGAACACCGGGGAGCTGTTTTTT. This sequence encodes CASSLGAVAANTGELFF.

The chain uses TRBV6-5 and TRBJ2-3, with 11 bases aligning to TRBD2. The J segment lost 2 bases and the V segment lost 8 bases, leaving 6 bases of the junction unmatched. The germline V gene encodes CDR1 MNHEY and CDR2 SVGAGI. CDR3 length: 15 amino acids. The CDR3 nucleotides read TGTGCCAGCGCGCTAGCGGGGGGCCCCACAGATACGCAGTATTTT. This gives the protein CASALAGGPTDTQYF.

The CDR3 reads CASSRSAVNTGELFF. The CDR3 DNA is TGTGCCAGCAGTCGGTCGGCGGTGAACACCGGGGAGCTGTTTTTT. J is TRBJ2-2 and V is TRBV6-5, with D unresolved. This CDR3 is 15 amino acids long. CDR1 and CDR2 (germline): MNHEY, SVGAGI. Trimming pared 5 bases from V and 1 base from J, leaving 11 bases between.

The genes are TRBV3-1 (or the pseudogene TRBV3-2) and TRBJ2-7; 7 nucleotides agree with TRBD2. This CDR3 is 16 amino acids long. Germline V gene data show CDR1 as LGHDT and CDR2 as YNNKEL (reference sequence). The junction had 9 bases not matched to a gene; V was cut back by 0 bases and J by 4 bases. CDR3 DNA: TGTGCCAGCAGCCAAGACCCCGGGGGGAGGCTATACGAGCAGTACGTC. Residues: CASSQDPGGRLYEQYV.

The rearrangement links TRBV6-5 to TRBJ1-5, with TRBD1 matching 8 bases. V lost 6 bases, J lost 6 bases, and 4 bases stayed unmatched. The CDR3 sequence is 13 residues long. Germline V gives CDR1 MNHEY, CDR2 SVGAGI. CDR3 DNA sequence: TGTGCCAGCAGGACAGGGGCGAGTCAGCCCCAGCATTTT. Translated, it gives CASRTGASQPQHF.

This sequence joins TRBV2 and TRBJ2-7; 11 bases match TRBD2. The germline gives CDR1 SNHLY, CDR2 FYNNEI. This CDR3 region has 14 residues. V lost 6 bases and J lost 4; bases outside the gene matches: 5. As DNA, the CDR3 is TGTGCCAGCAGGCTTAGCGGGGGGGCTTACGAGCAGTACTTC. Its protein product is CASRLSGGAYEQYF.

The chain combines TRBV2 with TRBJ2-3; D is unclear. Germline loops: CDR1 SNHLY, CDR2 FYNNEI. The CDR3 runs to 15 residues. Trimming left V 7 bases short and J 1 base short, with 15 bases between. The CDR3 bases are TGTGCCAGCATTTCACTCCTGGCGGGCACAGATACGCAGTATTTT. Amino acid sequence: CASISLLAGTDTQYF.

The CDR3 sequence: CASSQELQGRGGYTF. As DNA, the CDR3 is TGTGCCAGCAGCCAAGAATTACAGGGGCGCGGAGGCTACACCTTC. The chain links TRBV14 to TRBJ1-2; 7 nucleotides agree with TRBD1. CDR1 and CDR2 (germline): SGHDN, FVKESK. This CDR3 is built from 15 residues. Trimming took 0 bases from V and 8 from J; bases not matched to a gene: 9.

As DNA, the CDR3 is TGTGCCAGCAGCTTATCAGGGGTTACGGCTGAAGCTTTCTTT. It codes for CASSLSGVTAEAFF. The J gene is TRBJ1-1, the V gene TRBV7-8, with a weak D call TRBD1 (6 bases). The CDR3 has 14 amino acids. The V gene lost 2 bases and the J gene lost 6 bases, with 13 bases spanning the gap. Germline CDR1 reads SGHVS; CDR2 reads FQNEAQ.

The rearrangement joins TRBV19 to TRBJ2-6; D may be TRBD1 (5 bases). The germline V gene has CDR1 LNHDA and CDR2 SQIVND (reference sequence). V dropped 5 bases and J dropped 0 bases, with 11 bases sitting between them. This CDR3 has 16 residues. The CDR3 spells CASSSDTNSGANVLTF. The CDR3 DNA reads TGTGCCAGTAGTTCGGACACAAACTCTGGGGCCAACGTCCTGACTTTC.

Concerning this clone: Other DNA sequences in the sample encode the same CDR3. The chain has TRBV12-3 or TRBV12-4 and TRBJ1-5, with a weak D call TRBD1 (5 bases). V lost 6 bases, J lost 3 bases, and 9 bases lay in between. The CDR3 is 13 residues long. CDR3 residues: CASSLQVNQPQHF. CDR3 in DNA: TGTGCCAGCAGCCTACAGGTCAATCAGCCCCAGCATTTT.

This chain joins TRBV7-9 and TRBJ2-3; no reliable D call. Germline V gene data show CDR1 as SEHNR and CDR2 as FQNEAQ (reference sequence). V was trimmed by 2 bases and J by 4 bases, leaving 4 bases between them. This CDR3 comprises 12 residues. CDR3 DNA sequence: TGTGCCAGCAGCTTACTATCAGATACGCAGTATTTT. It is translated as CASSLLSDTQYF.

Points on this clone: In the same sample, other DNA sequences code for this CDR3. The chain employs TRBV19 and TRBJ1-1, with D perhaps matching TRBD1 (6 bases). Germline V gives CDR1 LNHDA, CDR2 SQIVND (reference sequence). The CDR3 is 13 amino acids. V lost 3 bases and J 1 base, leaving 6 bases between the germline ends. In nucleotides, the CDR3 is TGTGCCAGTAGTATGACAGGGAACACTGAAGCTTTCTTT. The encoded protein is CASSMTGNTEAFF.

The chain combines TRBV10-1 with TRBJ2-1, with D possibly matching TRBD2 (6 bases). The V end lost 4 bases, the J end lost 12 bases, and 16 bases lay between the germline ends. This CDR3 is 13 amino acids long. Germline V gene lookup returns CDR1 WNHNN and CDR2 SYGVQD (reference sequence). The CDR3 sequence: CASSVDISGVQFF. DNA for the CDR3: TGCGCCAGCAGTGTGGACATCTCGGGGGTGCAGTTCTTC.

The CDR3 region is CASSLDVGEQFF. CDR3 DNA sequence: TGTGCCAGCAGCTTGGATGTCGGTGAGCAGTTCTTC. This rearrangement joins TRBV5-4 to TRBJ2-1; no firm D call. Per germline, CDR1 SGHNT and CDR2 YYREEE (reference sequence). CDR3 length: 12 amino acids. Trimming stripped 0 bases from V and 9 bases from J, with 7 bases between.

This rearrangement joins TRBV11-2 to TRBJ2-7, with D possibly being TRBD2 (5 bases). The germline V gene encodes CDR1 SGHAT and CDR2 FQNNGV. This CDR3 is built from 14 residues. V lost 1 base and J 6 bases, leaving 13 bases between the germline ends. In DNA, the CDR3 is TGTGCCAGCAGCTTAGCCTATTTAGGAGGCGAGCAGTACGTC. Translated, it gives CASSLAYLGGEQYV.

The V call is TRBV2, the J call TRBJ1-5; perhaps TRBD1 as D (6 bases). The CDR3 sequence is 14 residues long. The V end was cut by 4 bases, the J end by 5 bases, with 12 bases between. Per germline, CDR1 SNHLY and CDR2 FYNNEI. The CDR3 nucleotides are TGTGCCAGCAGTGTCCAGGACAGCTATCAGCCCCAGCATTTT. Its translation: CASSVQDSYQPQHF. The variable domain in full, with the rest retrieved from reference TRBV2 and TRBJ1-5, is EPEVTQTPSHQVTQMGQEVILRCVPISNHLYFYWYRQILGQKVEFLVSFYNNEISEKSEIFDDQFSVERPDGSNFTLKIRSTKLEDSAMYFCASSVQDSYQPQHFGDGTRLSIL.

This clone has only one observation. V gene TRBV4-1 combines with J gene TRBJ1-6; D remains ambiguous. Trimming pared 5 bases from V and 8 bases from J, leaving 10 bases between. This CDR3 comprises 13 residues. Germline CDR1 MGHRA, CDR2 YSYEKL. DNA for the CDR3: TGCGCCAGCAGCACCGAGTTATATTCACCCCTCCACTTT. Its protein is CASSTELYSPLHF.

This sequence joins TRBV4-1 and TRBJ1-4; TRBD1 matches 7 bases. CDR1 MGHRA and CDR2 YSYEKL come from the germline V gene. V shed 1 base and J 4 bases; nucleotides not matched to a gene: 3. The CDR3 has 15 residues. The CDR3 DNA reads TGCGCCAGCAGCCAAGCCCGGGACAGTAATGAAAAACTGTTTTTT. Its protein is CASSQARDSNEKLFF.

About this clone: Sequence at one end of the junction differs from germline and may be a read error. V gene TRBV23-1 combines with J gene TRBJ2-3; the D gene is possibly TRBD2 (6 bases). TRBV23-1 is given ORF status, its function remaining uncertain. This CDR3 spans 12 amino acids. CDR3 nucleotide sequence: TGCGCCAGCAGTCAATCGAGTCCCGCGGGATTTTTT. Protein: CASSQSSPAGFF.

The chain carries TRBV11-2 and TRBJ1-1; TRBD1 matches 9 bases. From germline, CDR1 is SGHAT and CDR2 FQNNGV. This CDR3 has 13 amino acids. After removal of 5 bases from V and 10 bases from J, the junction contained 8 bases not matched to a gene. The CDR3 reads CASSPGQGGRAFF. In nucleotides, the CDR3 is TGTGCCAGCAGCCCGGGACAGGGTGGACGAGCTTTCTTT.

CDR3 sequence (DNA): TGTGCCAGCAGTGAACAGGGGACAGGGGGCCCCGGGGAGCTGTTTTTT. Translated: CASSEQGTGGPGELFF. J is TRBJ2-2 and V is TRBV2; the match to TRBD1 covers 12 bases. Per the germline V gene, CDR1 is SNHLY and CDR2 is FYNNEI. The V and J ends lost 2 bases and 6 bases, in that order; junction bases with no gene match: 4. The CDR3 consists of 16 residues. The variable domain in full, with the rest retrieved from reference TRBV2 and TRBJ2-2, is EPEVTQTPSHQVTQMGQEVILRCVPISNHLYFYWYRQILGQKVEFLVSFYNNEISEKSEIFDDQFSVERPDGSNFTLKIRSTKLEDSAMYFCASSEQGTGGPGELFFGEGSRLTVL.

V gene TRBV7-2 combines with J gene TRBJ2-3, with 12 nucleotides matching TRBD2. V shed 5 bases and J 1 base; nucleotides not matched to a gene: 10. The CDR3 runs to 18 residues. Germline lookup yields CDR1 SGHTA and CDR2 FQGNSA. The CDR3 sequence is CASSRTSGVAWGTDTQYF. CDR3 DNA sequence: TGTGCCAGCAGCAGGACTAGCGGGGTAGCTTGGGGCACAGATACGCAGTATTTT.

V usage is TRBV30 and J usage is TRBJ1-2; no firm D call. The germline gives CDR1 GTSNPN, CDR2 SVGIG (reference sequence). The V and J ends lost 2 bases and 2 bases respectively, with 9 bases between them. The CDR3 sequence is 13 residues long. Here the CDR3 reads CAWSRHPNYGYTF. The DNA for the CDR3 is TGTGCCTGGAGTAGACACCCAAACTATGGCTACACCTTC.

The chain combines TRBV16 with TRBJ2-3; 14 nucleotides align to TRBD2. This CDR3 has 17 residues. From germline, CDR1 is KGHSY and CDR2 FQNENV. The trim removed 4 bases at V and 3 bases at J, leaving 6 bases unmatched. CDR3 sequence: CASSRRGLAGATDTQYF. The CDR3 region has the DNA TGTGCCAGCAGCCGGAGGGGACTAGCGGGGGCTACAGATACGCAGTATTTT.

The chain links TRBV24-1 to TRBJ2-3; possibly TRBD2 for D (6 bases). V lost 1 base, J lost 6 bases, and 10 bases lay in between. Germline CDR1 reads KGHDR; CDR2 reads SFDVKD. The CDR3 is 14 residues long. CDR3 amino acids: CATSDFRLADTQYF. The CDR3 DNA follows: TGTGCCACCAGTGATTTTCGGCTAGCGGATACGCAGTATTTT.

The chain recombines TRBV7-6 with TRBJ2-2; 7 bases are a match to TRBD2. The CDR3 sequence is 16 residues long. Trimming at V came to 5 bases and at J to 3 bases, leaving 9 bases not matched to a gene. Germline V gene sequence: CDR1 SGHVS, CDR2 FNYEAQ. CDR3 sequence (DNA): TGTGCCAGCAGCGCCGCCTTGGGGAGGGACACCGGGGAGCTGTTTTTT. It encodes CASSAALGRDTGELFF.

The count of this clone is one. The chain links TRBV28 to TRBJ1-2; 9 bases are shared with TRBD1. Germline V CDR1 and CDR2: MDHEN, SYDVKM. The CDR3 runs 14 residues. J gave up 7 bases and V 6 bases, and 9 bases lay outside the gene matches. The CDR3 loop reads CASRTRDRVGGYTF. DNA of the CDR3: TGTGCCAGCAGGACCCGGGACAGGGTTGGTGGCTACACCTTC.